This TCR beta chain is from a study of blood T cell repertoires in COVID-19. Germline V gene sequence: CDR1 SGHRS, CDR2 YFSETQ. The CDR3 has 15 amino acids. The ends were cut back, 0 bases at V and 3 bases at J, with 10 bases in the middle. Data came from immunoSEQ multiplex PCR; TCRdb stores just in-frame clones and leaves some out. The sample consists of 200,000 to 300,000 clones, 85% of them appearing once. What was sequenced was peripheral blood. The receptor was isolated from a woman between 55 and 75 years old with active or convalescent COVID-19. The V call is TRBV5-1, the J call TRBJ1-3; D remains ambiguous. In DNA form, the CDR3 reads TGCGCCAGCAGCTTGGGCCCGGGTTTTGGAAACACCATATATTTT. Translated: CASSLGPGFGNTIYF.